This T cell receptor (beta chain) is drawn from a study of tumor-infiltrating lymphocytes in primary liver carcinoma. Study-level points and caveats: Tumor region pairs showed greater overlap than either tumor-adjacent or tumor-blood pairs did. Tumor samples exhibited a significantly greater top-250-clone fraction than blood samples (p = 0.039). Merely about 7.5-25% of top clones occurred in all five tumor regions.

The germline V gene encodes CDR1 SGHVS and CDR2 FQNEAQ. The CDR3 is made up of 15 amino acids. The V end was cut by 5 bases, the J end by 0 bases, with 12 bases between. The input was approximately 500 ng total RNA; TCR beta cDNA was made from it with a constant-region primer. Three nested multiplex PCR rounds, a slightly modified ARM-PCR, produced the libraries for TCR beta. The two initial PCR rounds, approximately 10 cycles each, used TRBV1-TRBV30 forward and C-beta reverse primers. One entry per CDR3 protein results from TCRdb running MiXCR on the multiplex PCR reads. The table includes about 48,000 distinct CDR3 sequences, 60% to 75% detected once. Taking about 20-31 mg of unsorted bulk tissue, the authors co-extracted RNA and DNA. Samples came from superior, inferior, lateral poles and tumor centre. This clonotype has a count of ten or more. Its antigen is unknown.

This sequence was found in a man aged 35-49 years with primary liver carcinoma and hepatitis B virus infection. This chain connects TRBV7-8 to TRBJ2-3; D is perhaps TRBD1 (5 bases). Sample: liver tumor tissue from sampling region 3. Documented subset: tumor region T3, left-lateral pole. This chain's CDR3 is CASSPTVQSTDTQYF. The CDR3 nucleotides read TGTGCCAGCAGCCCGACAGTCCAAAGCACAGATACGCAGTATTTT.